The next 16 T cell receptor beta chains were all read from a single sample in a study of T cells in tuberculosis. Clones were read by immunoSEQ multiplex PCR, and TCRdb kept only the in-frame ones, dropping some. The data hold 20,000 to 25,000 clones, with roughly 97% observed a single time. The sequencing sample was made of PBMCs. Every receptor here comes from a donor aged 5 to 30 with latent tuberculosis or without tuberculosis infection.

As DNA, the CDR3 is TGTGCCACCCGTTCAGGGGCGGATGGCTACACCTTC. Its protein product is CATRSGADGYTF. The chain joins TRBV15 to TRBJ1-2; TRBD1 might be the D (6 bases). Germline CDR1 is LNHNV and CDR2 is YYDKDF (reference sequence). Between the trimmed V and J ends, which lost 8 bases and 6 bases, there was a span of 13 bases. There are 12 residues in the CDR3.

This chain connects TRBV30 to TRBJ1-5; 8 nucleotides line up with TRBD1. V was clipped by 4 bases and J by 8 bases; unmatched bases: 7. The CDR3 runs to 13 residues. From germline, CDR1 is GTSNPN and CDR2 SVGIG (reference sequence). CDR3 nucleotides: TGTGCCTGGACCAGGGGGCTGGGGGAGCCCCAGCATTTT. Protein product: CAWTRGLGEPQHF.

The chain carries TRBV5-1 and TRBJ1-2; no reliable D call. The V end lost 1 base, the J end lost 0 bases, and 4 bases lay between the germline ends. The CDR3 runs 13 residues. Per the germline V gene, CDR1 is SGHRS and CDR2 is YFSETQ. CDR3 nucleotides: TGCGCCAGCAGCTTGTCCACTAACTATGGCTACACCTTC. This sequence encodes CASSLSTNYGYTF.

The chain recombines TRBV6-5 with TRBJ2-2, with 7 positions matching TRBD2. Germline V gene sequence: CDR1 MNHEY, CDR2 SVGAGI. V dropped 5 bases and J dropped 6; count of bases not matched to a gene: 3. The CDR3 totals 13 residues. For the CDR3, the DNA is TGTGCCAGCAGTCACGGACTAGCCGGGGAGCTGTTTTTT. Translation gives CASSHGLAGELFF.

CDR3: CASSDRVATNEKLFF. The CDR3 DNA reads as TGTGCCAGCAGCGACAGGGTCGCAACTAATGAAAAACTGTTTTTT. This chain joins TRBV7-9 and TRBJ1-4; 7 bases are a match to TRBD1. The CDR3 spans 15 residues. V lost 5 bases, J lost 0 bases, and 3 bases stayed unmatched. CDR1 is SEHNR and CDR2 is FQNEAQ in the germline V gene (reference sequence).

The V and J genes are TRBV25-1 and TRBJ1-5, with D hard to call. The ends were cut back, 4 bases at V and 4 bases at J, with 14 bases in the middle. The CDR3 covers 15 residues. Germline V gene data show CDR1 as MGHDK and CDR2 as SYGVNS. CDR3 DNA sequence: TGTGCCAGCAGTGGCGTCGGGAAGGCGAATCAGCCCCAGCATTTT. Translating gives CASSGVGKANQPQHF.

The V gene is TRBV9, the J gene TRBJ2-5, with D uncertain. The CDR3 spans 14 residues. Per the germline V gene, CDR1 is SGDLS and CDR2 is YYNGEE. The V end was cut by 0 bases, the J end by 2 bases, with 8 bases between. The CDR3, as DNA: TGTGCCAGCAGCGTAGCTCTAGAACAAGAGACCCAGTACTTC. As protein: CASSVALEQETQYF.

The chain links TRBV6-1 to TRBJ1-5, with a possible D match to TRBD1 (6 bases). Germline CDR1 is MNHNS and CDR2 is SASEGT. The V gene lost 7 bases and the J gene lost 0 bases, with 13 bases spanning the gap. The CDR3 is 15 residues long. CDR3 loop: CASIRQEYSNQPQHF. The CDR3 region has the DNA TGTGCCAGCATCCGACAGGAATATAGCAATCAGCCCCAGCATTTT.

V and J are TRBV27 and TRBJ2-1; 9 nucleotides agree with TRBD2. V dropped 3 bases and J dropped 4; count of bases not matched to a gene: 4. This CDR3 region has 15 residues. Germline V gene data show CDR1 as MNHEY and CDR2 as SMNVEV (reference sequence). In nucleotides, the CDR3 is TGTGCCAGCAGTTTGGCTAGCGGGAATTACAATGAGCAGTTCTTC. This gives the protein CASSLASGNYNEQFF.

This clone was found a few times. One end of the junction varies from germline; a read error may be responsible. This sequence joins TRBV5-1 and TRBJ1-4, with 10 bases that match TRBD1. The CDR3 loop spans 15 amino acids. Germline V gene lookup returns CDR1 SGHRS and CDR2 YFSETQ. The CDR3 region is CASSIRDRGREQLFF. CDR3 DNA: TGCGCCAGCAGCATCCGGGACAGGGGCCGTGAACAACTGTTTTTT.

The chain has TRBV19 and TRBJ1-5, with TRBD1 as a possible D gene (6 bases). CDR1 is LNHDA and CDR2 is SQIVND in the germline V gene (reference sequence). This CDR3 has 14 residues. The germline V and J ends were trimmed by 7 bases and 6 bases, with 16 bases remaining between them. The CDR3 coding sequence is TGTGCCAGTATATCGGACAGAAATTTTCAGCCCCAGCATTTT. This translates into CASISDRNFQPQHF.

This chain connects TRBV7-7 to TRBJ2-1, with D possibly matching TRBD2 (6 bases). V lost 3 bases, J lost 6 bases, and 9 bases lay in between. The CDR3 is 13 residues long. The V gene's germline CDR1 is SSHAT and CDR2 FNYEAQ (reference sequence). CDR3 nucleotides: TGTGCCAGCAGCTTTGGAGGGGTCAATGAGCAGTTCTTC. It codes for CASSFGGVNEQFF.

The rearrangement links TRBV19 to TRBJ1-1; 7 nucleotides agree with TRBD1. Trimming removed 6 bases from V and 4 bases from J; junction bases left unmatched: 5. CDR3 length: 13 amino acids. The germline CDR1 and CDR2 sequences are LNHDA and SQIVND (reference sequence). CDR3 sequence (DNA): TGTGCCAGTAGCTCCCAGGGGGGCACTGAAGCTTTCTTT. Translated, it gives CASSSQGGTEAFF.

V usage is TRBV14 and J usage is TRBJ1-2, with TRBD1 as a possible D gene (5 bases). Germline assignment: CDR1 SGHDN and CDR2 FVKESK. With 4 bases removed from V and 4 bases from J, the gap between germline ends came to 16 bases. The CDR3 extends over 15 amino acids. The CDR3 reads CASSPLGQGGYGYTF. The CDR3 nucleotides read TGTGCCAGCAGCCCGCTAGGGCAGGGAGGCTATGGCTACACCTTC.

V is TRBV9 and J is TRBJ2-1, with D possibly matching TRBD1 (5 bases). The ends were cut back, 3 bases at V and 6 bases at J, with 13 bases in the middle. The CDR3 spans 14 residues. The V gene's germline CDR1 is SGDLS and CDR2 YYNGEE. The CDR3 DNA follows: TGTGCCAGCAGCGGCGCCGGAAGGGGCAATGAGCAGTTCTTC. It yields the protein CASSGAGRGNEQFF.

This chain uses TRBV15 with TRBJ1-1; D is possibly TRBD1 (6 bases). Trimming removed 3 bases at V and 5 bases at J, with 19 bases between. Germline V lookup: CDR1 LNHNV, CDR2 YYDKDF (reference sequence). There are 16 residues in the CDR3. DNA of the CDR3: TGTGCCACCAGCAGGATGGATACAGGGCCTACAACTGAAGCTTTCTTT. This encodes CATSRMDTGPTTEAFF.